These 10 T cell receptor beta chains were sequenced from one sample in a study of T cell responses to AZD1222 COVID-19 vaccine. Only in-frame clones appear in the TCRdb table, and some are missing; sequencing was by immunoSEQ multiplex PCR. This table has about 99,000 clones, 70% to 90% appearing once. Specimen: peripheral blood, collected on day 0 of AZD1222 vaccination. The receptors originated from an adult in good health.

This clone showed up just a few times. The chain carries TRBV13 and TRBJ1-1; no clear D gene. The CDR3 runs to 12 residues. Germline CDR1 is PRHDT and CDR2 is FYEKMQ (reference sequence). V lost 4 bases and J 1 base, leaving 4 bases between the germline ends. The CDR3 sequence: CASSYPNTEAFF. CDR3 DNA sequence: TGTGCCAGCAGCTACCCGAACACTGAAGCTTTCTTT.

The V and J genes are TRBV5-4 and TRBJ2-7; D is tentatively TRBD1 or TRBD2 (5 bases each). V lost 0 bases and J lost 4, with 5 bases in between. The germline V gene encodes CDR1 SGHNT and CDR2 YYREEE (reference sequence). The CDR3 runs 12 residues. DNA for the CDR3: TGTGCCAGCAGCTTGGGGGGGTACGAGCAGTACGTC. Protein product: CASSLGGYEQYV.

V is TRBV15 and J is TRBJ2-5; D not resolved. V gave up 1 base and J gave up 5 bases, with 11 bases separating them. CDR1 and CDR2 from the germline V gene are LNHNV and YYDKDF (reference sequence). The length of the CDR3 is 14 residues. For the CDR3, the DNA is TGTGCCACCAGCAGAGGGGTCGAAATGGAGACCCAGTACTTC. Its protein product is CATSRGVEMETQYF.

The V gene is TRBV7-8, the J gene TRBJ2-7; weak D call: TRBD2 (5 bases). Looked up from germline, CDR1 is SGHVS and CDR2 is FQNEAQ. This CDR3 spans 13 amino acids. V lost 1 base to trimming and J lost 6 bases, with 10 bases between them. The CDR3 coding sequence is TGTGCCAGCAGCTTAGGCCCGCGGGTCGAGCAGTACGTC. Its protein is CASSLGPRVEQYV.

This clone was seen just once. V gene TRBV6-1 combines with J gene TRBJ1-6, with D perhaps TRBD1 (5 bases). V lost 2 bases and J 7 bases, leaving 15 bases between the germline ends. The CDR3 has 16 amino acids. CDR1 and CDR2 from the germline V gene are MNHNS and SASEGT. CDR3 region: CASSENSGDGNSPLHF. The CDR3, as DNA: TGTGCCAGCAGTGAAAATTCGGGGGACGGGAATTCACCCCTCCACTTT.

This clone was seen a few times. The rearrangement joins TRBV5-1 to TRBJ2-7, with D perhaps TRBD1 (6 bases). CDR3 length: 14 residues. Germline CDR1 reads SGHRS; CDR2 reads YFSETQ. Trimming left V 4 bases short and J 3 bases short, with 14 bases between. The CDR3 nucleotides are TGCGCCAGCAGCCCAGGACAGTACAGCTACGAGCAGTACTTC. Encoded protein: CASSPGQYSYEQYF.

V is TRBV19 and J is TRBJ1-1; D gene unclear. CDR1 and CDR2 from the germline V gene are LNHDA and SQIVND (reference sequence). Trimming cost V 6 bases and J 2 bases, with 4 bases left between them. This CDR3 has 11 residues. DNA for the CDR3: TGTGCCAGTAGCCAAAACACTGAAGCTTTCTTT. Protein: CASSQNTEAFF.

The chain uses TRBV3-1 (or the pseudogene TRBV3-2) and TRBJ2-7; no clear D gene. Deletions cut 1 base from V and 6 bases from J, with 13 bases between. CDR1 LGHDT and CDR2 YNNKEL come from the germline V gene (reference sequence). CDR3 length equals 14 residues. DNA of the CDR3: TGTGCCAGCAGCCAAGGAAAAGTGGGCGGCGAGCAGTACGTC. This codes for CASSQGKVGGEQYV.

J is TRBJ2-5 and V is TRBV13; D is uncertain. V lost 0 bases, J lost 2 bases, and 4 bases lay in between. The CDR3 runs 13 residues. Germline lookup yields CDR1 PRHDT and CDR2 FYEKMQ (reference sequence). In DNA form, the CDR3 reads TGTGCCAGCAGCTTAGGGGGGCAAGAGACCCAGTACTTC. Its protein product is CASSLGGQETQYF.

Here the CDR3 DNA reads TGTGCCAGTAGTACGTCGGCAGGGTCATTTGGGTACTTC. Translating gives CASSTSAGSFGYF. This chain uses TRBV19 with TRBJ2-4; perhaps TRBD1 as D (5 bases). Germline lookup yields CDR1 LNHDA and CDR2 SQIVND (reference sequence). The CDR3 spans 13 residues. V gave up 4 bases and J gave up 15 bases, with 19 bases separating them.